The 25 T cell receptor beta chains below come from one sample, sequenced in a study of technical replicates of blood from four donors. Assay used: immunoSEQ multiplex PCR; TCRdb lists only in-frame clones, some missing. The sample has tens of thousands of clones, nearly 99% seen once; the top ten hold approximately 0.2%. The sequenced material came from T cells isolated from PBMCs. These receptors were collected from a human donor in good health.

The V call is TRBV7-3, the J call TRBJ2-3, with TRBD2 matching over 8 bases. This CDR3 has 17 residues. The V gene's germline CDR1 is SGHTA and CDR2 FQGTGA. V shed 6 bases, J shed 4 bases, and the junction held 15 bases outside the gene matches. The CDR3 nucleotides read TGTGCCAGCAGTCTAAATGAAGCGGGAGCTTTTTCAGATACGCAGTATTTT. Translation gives CASSLNEAGAFSDTQYF.

This chain connects TRBV6-1 to TRBJ2-5; maybe TRBD1 (6 bases). Trimming took off 7 bases at V and 10 bases at J, with 16 bases between the two ends. The CDR3 has 12 amino acids. The germline V gene encodes CDR1 MNHNS and CDR2 SASEGT. CDR3 sequence (DNA): TGTGCCAGCACCGGACAGATTTTTGGCCAGTACTTC. Translated: CASTGQIFGQYF.

J is TRBJ2-5 and V is TRBV15; possibly TRBD1 for D (5 bases). This CDR3 has 15 residues. Deletions cut 0 bases from V and 4 bases from J, with 12 bases between. Looked up from germline, CDR1 is LNHNV and CDR2 is YYDKDF (reference sequence). CDR3 nucleotides: TGTGCCACCAGCAGAGATGGTAGGACACGAGAGACCCAGTACTTC. Translated, it gives CATSRDGRTRETQYF. The whole variable domain, filled in from reference TRBV15 and TRBJ2-5, reads DAMVIQNPRYQVTQFGKPVTLSCSQTLNHNVMYWYQQKSSQAPKLLFHYYDKDFNNEADTPDNFQSRRPNTSFCFLDIRSPGLGDTAMYLCATSRDGRTRETQYFGPGTRLLVL.

The rearrangement links TRBV19 to TRBJ2-3; 7 bases align to TRBD1. Germline lookup yields CDR1 LNHDA and CDR2 SQIVND (reference sequence). The V and J ends lost 8 bases and 2 bases, in that order; junction bases with no gene match: 10. The CDR3 length is 15 residues. The CDR3 bases are TGTGCCAGTTCGGGACAGTCCCCGATCACAGATACGCAGTATTTT. Protein product: CASSGQSPITDTQYF.

This clone was recorded only once. The V call is TRBV11-2, the J call TRBJ1-1; TRBD1 might be the D (6 bases). Trimming left V 3 bases short and J 1 base short, with 6 bases between. The CDR3 spans 13 residues. The germline gives CDR1 SGHAT, CDR2 FQNNGV. The CDR3 nucleotides read TGTGCCAGCAGCTTGGGACAGAACACTGAAGCTTTCTTT. This translates into CASSLGQNTEAFF. The complete variable domain, with remaining parts taken from reference TRBV11-2 and TRBJ1-1, reads EAGVAQSPRYKIIEKRQSVAFWCNPISGHATLYWYQQILGQGPKLLIQFQNNGVVDDSQLPKDRFSAERLKGVDSTLKIQPAKLEDSAVYLCASSLGQNTEAFFGQGTRLTVV.

V gene TRBV14 combines with J gene TRBJ1-1; weak D call: TRBD1 (5 bases). Germline V gene sequence: CDR1 SGHDN, CDR2 FVKESK. The CDR3 runs to 14 residues. V was pared by 4 bases and J by 5 bases, with 14 bases between. The CDR3 DNA reads TGTGCCAGCAGCCTAGTTAGGGGCAAAACTGAAGCTTTCTTT. Its translation: CASSLVRGKTEAFF.

The V gene is TRBV7-9, the J gene TRBJ2-1, with 8 bases aligning to TRBD2. Looked up from germline, CDR1 is SEHNR and CDR2 is FQNEAQ (reference sequence). The CDR3 length is 14 residues. J gave up 4 bases and V 4 bases, and 3 bases lay outside the gene matches. This CDR3 is CASSSTSVYNEQFF. In nucleotides, the CDR3 is TGTGCCAGCAGCTCGACTAGCGTATACAATGAGCAGTTCTTC.

The chain combines TRBV19 with TRBJ1-1, with 7 positions matching TRBD1. CDR3 size: 14 residues. The germline V gene has CDR1 LNHDA and CDR2 SQIVND (reference sequence). Trimming cost V 5 bases and J 7 bases; bases outside gene matches: 10. The DNA for the CDR3 is TGTGCCAGTAGTTTAGGACAGGCTTTAGATGAAGCTTTCTTT. Its protein product is CASSLGQALDEAFF.

The V gene is TRBV2, the J gene TRBJ1-2; no reliable D call. The CDR3 totals 11 residues. V lost 6 bases to trimming and J lost 7 bases, with 9 bases between them. Per the germline V gene, CDR1 is SNHLY and CDR2 is FYNNEI. The CDR3 protein is CASRGEGGYTF. The CDR3 nucleotides read TGTGCCAGCAGGGGCGAGGGTGGCTACACCTTC.

V usage is TRBV30 and J usage is TRBJ1-5; the match to TRBD1 covers 7 bases. The germline V gene encodes CDR1 GTSNPN and CDR2 SVGIG (reference sequence). The V and J ends lost 1 base and 6 bases, in that order; junction bases with no gene match: 3. The CDR3 consists of 13 residues. CDR3 nucleotide sequence: TGTGCCTGGAGTGGACAGGGTGTTCAGCCCCAGCATTTT. Amino acid sequence: CAWSGQGVQPQHF.

The chain couples TRBV29-1 to TRBJ2-7; 10 bases map to TRBD2. CDR3 size: 15 residues. The V segment lost 0 bases and the J segment 2 bases; nucleotides outside the gene matches: 4. Germline V gene data show CDR1 as SQVTM and CDR2 as ANQGSEA. CDR3 nucleotide sequence: TGCAGCGTTGAAGATCCTAGCGGGAGAGCCTACGAGCAGTACTTC. Its translation is CSVEDPSGRAYEQYF.

The chain joins TRBV4-2 to TRBJ1-5; TRBD1 aligns across 7 bases. Germline CDR1 reads LGHNA; CDR2 reads YNFKEQ. J was trimmed by 3 bases and V by 1 base; bases with no gene match: 9. CDR3 length: 17 amino acids. The CDR3 protein is CASSQGQGRGTNQPQHF. CDR3 coding DNA: TGTGCCAGCAGCCAAGGACAGGGTAGGGGAACCAATCAGCCCCAGCATTTT.

The gene calls are TRBV29-1 and TRBJ2-7; perhaps TRBD1 as D (6 bases). This CDR3 region has 14 residues. Between the trimmed V and J ends, which lost 7 bases and 0 bases, there was a span of 16 bases. The germline V gene has CDR1 SQVTM and CDR2 ANQGSEA. The CDR3 DNA reads TGCAGCGCTTCCGGGACAAGTAGCTCCTACGAGCAGTACTTC. This gives the protein CSASGTSSSYEQYF.

The chain links TRBV19 to TRBJ1-5; D not certain. Germline V gene data show CDR1 as LNHDA and CDR2 as SQIVND (reference sequence). V dropped 6 bases and J dropped 5 bases, with 11 bases sitting between them. CDR3 length: 13 amino acids. The CDR3 DNA reads as TGTGCCAGTAGACTGGGCATGGATCAGCCCCAGCATTTT. Amino acid sequence: CASRLGMDQPQHF.

The rearrangement uses TRBV19 and TRBJ2-3; a weak D match, TRBD1 (5 bases). The V gene lost 2 bases and the J gene lost 6 bases, with 9 bases spanning the gap. The CDR3 extends over 13 amino acids. Germline V gene data show CDR1 as LNHDA and CDR2 as SQIVND (reference sequence). CDR3 nucleotides: TGTGCCAGTAGTATAAAGACAGCCGATACGCAGTATTTT. Its translation is CASSIKTADTQYF.

The chain carries TRBV11-1 and TRBJ1-2; 8 positions agree with TRBD1. CDR1 SGHAT and CDR2 FQDESV come from the germline V gene (reference sequence). The CDR3 extends over 15 amino acids. The junction had 7 bases not matched to a gene; V was cut back by 5 bases and J by 2 bases. CDR3 in DNA: TGTGCCAGCAGCGGGGGACAGGCAGCCAACTATGGCTACACCTTC. Residues: CASSGGQAANYGYTF.

The chain is built from TRBV16 and TRBJ1-1; no clear D. The germline V gene encodes CDR1 KGHSY and CDR2 FQNENV. The CDR3 spans 13 residues. Deletions cut 4 bases from V and 1 base from J, with 7 bases between. CDR3 nucleotide sequence: TGTGCCAGCAGCCTAATAGAGAACACTGAAGCTTTCTTT. This translates into CASSLIENTEAFF.

This clone was observed once. The chain couples TRBV30 to TRBJ2-6; TRBD1 might be the D (6 bases). V was shortened by 4 bases and J by 0 bases, with 7 bases between the two germline ends. CDR1 and CDR2 (germline): GTSNPN, SVGIG (reference sequence). The CDR3 is made up of 14 amino acids. CDR3 loop: CAWKGGSGANVLTF. Here the CDR3 DNA reads TGTGCCTGGAAAGGGGGCTCTGGGGCCAACGTCCTGACTTTC. Using reference TRBV30 and TRBJ2-6 for the parts outside the CDR3, the full variable domain is SQTIHQWPATLVQPVGSPLSLECTVEGTSNPNLYWYRQAAGRGLQLLFYSVGIGQISSEVPQNLSASRPQDRQFILSSKKLLLSDSGFYLCAWKGGSGANVLTFGAGSRLTVL.

This chain links TRBV9 with TRBJ2-7, with TRBD1 matching over 11 bases. With 4 bases clipped from V and 6 bases from J, the junction kept 9 bases outside the gene matches. CDR3 length: 15 amino acids. The germline V gene encodes CDR1 SGDLS and CDR2 YYNGEE. The CDR3 region is CASSLTSGTGGEQYF. The CDR3, as DNA: TGTGCCAGCAGCTTAACGTCCGGGACAGGGGGCGAGCAGTACTTC.

J is TRBJ1-1 and V is TRBV27; no firm D call. This CDR3 contains 13 residues. CDR1 and CDR2 (germline): MNHEY, SMNVEV (reference sequence). V was shortened by 4 bases and J by 0 bases, with 6 bases between the two germline ends. The CDR3 spells CASSWAMNTEAFF. The CDR3 DNA is TGTGCCAGCAGTTGGGCGATGAACACTGAAGCTTTCTTT.

The V call is TRBV30, the J call TRBJ2-4; D uncertain. Deletions cut 7 bases from V and 0 bases from J, with 16 bases between. The CDR3 totals 15 residues. Germline V gene lookup returns CDR1 GTSNPN and CDR2 SVGIG (reference sequence). CDR3 protein: CAFRPRGLAKNIQYF. In nucleotides, the CDR3 is TGTGCCTTCCGACCAAGAGGCTTAGCCAAAAACATTCAGTACTTC.

The chain combines TRBV2 with TRBJ2-1; the D is unclear. Germline V CDR1 and CDR2: SNHLY, FYNNEI. The CDR3 covers 15 residues. With 2 bases removed from V and 0 bases from J, the gap between germline ends came to 8 bases. The CDR3 is CASSEQESSYNEQFF. DNA of the CDR3: TGTGCCAGCAGTGAACAGGAAAGCTCCTACAATGAGCAGTTCTTC.

The rearrangement links TRBV10-3 to TRBJ1-4; 8 bases align to TRBD1. Looked up from germline, CDR1 is ENHRY and CDR2 is SYGVKD. CDR3 size: 15 residues. The V segment lost 2 bases and the J segment 6 bases; nucleotides outside the gene matches: 5. The CDR3 bases are TGTGCCATCAGTGAGAGAGGGACAGGAGATGAAAAACTGTTTTTT. Its translation is CAISERGTGDEKLFF.

The chain uses TRBV30 and TRBJ2-1; the match to TRBD1 covers 11 bases. The CDR3 covers 14 residues. The germline gives CDR1 GTSNPN, CDR2 SVGIG (reference sequence). Losses at the gene ends were 5 bases for V and 2 bases for J; bases not matched to a gene: 2. The CDR3 bases are TGTGCCTGGGGGACAGGGGGGACCTACAATGAGCAGTTCTTC. Amino acid sequence: CAWGTGGTYNEQFF.

A few counts support this clone. The rearrangement joins TRBV7-3 to TRBJ1-1, with a possible D match to TRBD1 (5 bases). The CDR3 loop spans 13 amino acids. CDR1 is SGHTA and CDR2 is FQGTGA in the germline V gene. Trimming shortened V by 2 bases and J by 7 bases, and 11 bases separated the two germline ends. CDR3 coding DNA: TGTGCCAGCAGCTTACAGGGTATCCTTGAAGCTTTCTTT. Translated: CASSLQGILEAFF.